This T cell receptor beta chain stems from a study of shared clonotypes between healthy human individuals. Study at large: For every donor, three CD4 naive, three CD4 memory, two CD8 naive and one CD8 memory plates were used.

Findings and limits, study-wide: Few donors limited the genetic and exposure-history diversity represented.

Regarding this clone: Its antigen remains unknown.

Everyone who donated was a Caucasian adult who lived in Nashville, Tennessee. Repertoires were generated with immunoSEQ multiplex PCR, while TCRdb's copy carries only in-frame clones and drops some. The sample carries some 790,000 clones, around 70% recorded once. Germline lookup yields CDR1 MNHEY and CDR2 SVGAGI. CDR3 length: 14 amino acids. Trimming cost V 6 bases and J 5 bases, with 16 bases left between them. The V call is TRBV6-5, the J call TRBJ2-5, with D hard to call. This TCR was recovered from a woman in her twenties or thirties in good health. Sequencing was done on a sample of memory CD4+ T cells sorted from blood. Regarding subset: CD45RA-negative fraction. The CDR3 loop reads CASRDPDTFETQYF. DNA of the CDR3: TGTGCCAGCAGGGACCCGGATACCTTCGAGACCCAGTACTTC.